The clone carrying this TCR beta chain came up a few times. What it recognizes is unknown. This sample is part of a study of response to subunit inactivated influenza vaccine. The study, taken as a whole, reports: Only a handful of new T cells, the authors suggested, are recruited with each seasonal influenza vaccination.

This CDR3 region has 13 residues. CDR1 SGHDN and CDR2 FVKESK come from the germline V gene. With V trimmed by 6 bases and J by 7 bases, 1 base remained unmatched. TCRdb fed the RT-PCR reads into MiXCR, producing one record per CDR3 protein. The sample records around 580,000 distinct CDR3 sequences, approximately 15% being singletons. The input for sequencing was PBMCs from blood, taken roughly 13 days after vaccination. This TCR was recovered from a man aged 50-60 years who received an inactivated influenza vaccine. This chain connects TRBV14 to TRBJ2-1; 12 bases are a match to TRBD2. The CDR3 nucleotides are TGTGCCAGCAGGACTAGCGGGAGTAATGAGCAGTTCTTC. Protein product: CASRTSGSNEQFF.